This TCR beta chain appears in the sequencing data of a study of cytomegalovirus exposure and HLA in healthy donors. Findings and limits, study-wide: It was confirmed in vitro that three of the CMV-associated chains were specific for CMV antigens.

With 60 Vbeta and 13 Jbeta primers, the PCR was carried out. Data came from immunoSEQ multiplex PCR; TCRdb stores just in-frame clones and leaves some out. Of about 80,000 clones listed, more than 60% are singletons. Regarding this clone: Its antigen is not known.

Germline assignment: CDR1 SGHAT and CDR2 FQNNGV. This CDR3 comprises 16 residues. V shed 3 bases, J shed 5 bases, and the junction held 10 bases outside the gene matches. This donor's record omits CMV serostatus. The sequenced sample consisted of PBMCs. This chain joins TRBV11-2 and TRBJ2-5; 9 positions match TRBD2. This clonotype was obtained from a human donor in good health. The CDR3 nucleotides read TGTGCCAGCAGCTTGAGCGGGGGGCTGGTTGGGGAGACCCAGTACTTC. Translated: CASSLSGGLVGETQYF.